This TCR beta chain comes out of a study of blood T cell repertoires in COVID-19 (dated by TCRdb to 2020 to 2022). Regarding the research as a whole: Samples from collaborators originated in the United States, Italy and Spain and spanned both the acute and convalescent phases of COVID-19. Sample metadata almost always included a de-identified subject ID, COVID-19 status, age in years and sex. The repertoires were made available in a free public database intended to serve as a resource for research on the immune response to SARS-CoV-2. The material from the prospective study consisted of cDNA or gDNA derived from T cells, B-cell-depleted T cells, or PBMCs. Where available, HLA class I and class II types were taken from metadata supplied by the sample provider and were not determined by assay-based typing. The dataset comprised deeply sampled blood TCRbeta repertoires from subjects exposed to, actively infected with, or recovered from COVID-19. The samples were drawn from the first 160 participants of the ongoing ImmuneRACE study and from 950 to 1,500 subjects provided by 6 global collaborators. General conclusions and limits of the study: The amount of clinical and demographic metadata varied by source and participant and was provided uncurated.

Comment on this clone: There is no known antigen for this receptor. The sample holds no much larger clone one base away, and base qualities are not on file.

The CDR3, cysteine through phenylalanine, is 13 amino acids long. Only the CDR3 DNA stays, 39 bases, in frame from base 1. Participants in the prospective study were aged 18 to 89 years, lived in 20 to 30 United States geographic areas, and enrolled through a virtual design. In the prospective study, participants were assigned to cohorts based on the clinical history participants reported in a screening survey and a study questionnaire. A participant counted as exposed if, within 2 weeks of entering the study, that participant had been in contact with someone who had a PCR-confirmed or clinician-diagnosed COVID-19 case. In the prospective study, whole blood, serum and a nasopharyngeal or oropharyngeal swab were collected from each participant by mobile phlebotomists. Over a roughly 2-month period, participants in the prospective study had the option of providing additional blood draws and questionnaires. Blood samples from the prospective study were shipped frozen or at room temperature prior to DNA extraction.

TCRbeta CDR3 regions were amplified from genomic DNA using the immunoSEQ Assay, a bias-controlled multiplex PCR. The authors' analysis ran thus. The number of nucleated cells in each sample was estimated by amplification of reference gene primers within the assay. To quantify the absolute abundance of each unique TCRbeta CDR3 rearrangement, sequence reads were collapsed and filtered. Productive Simpson clonality was computed per sample as the square root of Simpson's diversity index over productive rearrangements. In TCRdb, the immuneACCESS table is reduced to in-frame sequences with V and J assigned. These tables do not hold every clone; where another copy was compared, an unresolved V gene accounts for under half, and the others remain unexplained. V and J calls plus clone size are reproduced from that table; the DNA served to infer D and trimming. The sample has 250,000 or so clones on record, 75% to 95% of them singletons. The ten largest make up about 3% of the sample.

The sequence was obtained from a man between 40 and 49 years old who had been exposed to COVID-19. This receptor chain uses TRBV21-1 and TRBJ2-7; the table's D call, TRBD2, was not checked against the DNA. TRBV21-1 is marked as a pseudogene. Sample: PBMCs or T cells enriched from blood (not recorded which). The CDR3 protein: CASSKVPRDEQYF. The sequenced DNA: TGTGCCAGCAGCAAGGTCCCGAGGGACGAGCAGTACTTC.